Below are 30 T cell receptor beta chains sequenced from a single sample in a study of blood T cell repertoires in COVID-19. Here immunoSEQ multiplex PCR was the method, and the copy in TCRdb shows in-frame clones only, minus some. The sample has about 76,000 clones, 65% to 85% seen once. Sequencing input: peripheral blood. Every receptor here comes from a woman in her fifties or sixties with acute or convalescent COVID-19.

The CDR3 reads CSALTGYEQYV. CDR3 nucleotides: TGCAGTGCTCTGACAGGGTACGAGCAGTACGTC. This rearrangement joins TRBV20-1 to TRBJ2-7, with 7 positions matching TRBD1. The trim removed 5 bases at V and 4 bases at J, leaving 2 bases unmatched. The CDR3 consists of 11 residues. Germline CDR1 reads DFQATT; CDR2 reads SNEGSKA (reference sequence).

CDR3 bases: TGTGCCAGCAGCTTAGATTTAAATGTAGCGGGGGGGTTCTCCTACGAGCAGTACTTC. Translating gives CASSLDLNVAGGFSYEQYF. The chain is built from TRBV7-2 and TRBJ2-7, with 11 bases identical to TRBD2. This CDR3 comprises 19 residues. V was pared by 1 base and J by 0 bases, with 11 bases of the junction left unmatched. CDR1 is SGHTA and CDR2 is FQGNSA in the germline V gene.

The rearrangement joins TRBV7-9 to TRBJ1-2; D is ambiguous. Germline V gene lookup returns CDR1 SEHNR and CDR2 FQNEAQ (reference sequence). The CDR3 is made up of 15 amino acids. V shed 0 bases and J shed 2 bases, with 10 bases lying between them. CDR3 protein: CASSLARYPNYGYTF. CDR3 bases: TGTGCCAGCAGCTTAGCGCGTTACCCAAACTATGGCTACACCTTC.

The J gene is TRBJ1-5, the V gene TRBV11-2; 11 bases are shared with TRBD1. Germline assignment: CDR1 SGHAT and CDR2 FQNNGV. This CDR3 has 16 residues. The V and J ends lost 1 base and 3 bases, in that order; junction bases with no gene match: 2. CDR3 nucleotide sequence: TGTGCCAGCAGCTTAGGGACAGGGGGCTACAATCAGCCCCAGCATTTT. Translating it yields CASSLGTGGYNQPQHF.

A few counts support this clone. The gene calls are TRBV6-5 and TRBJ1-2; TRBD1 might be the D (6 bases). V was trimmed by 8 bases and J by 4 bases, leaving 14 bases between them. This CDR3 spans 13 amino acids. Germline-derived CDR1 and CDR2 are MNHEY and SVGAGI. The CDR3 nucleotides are TGTGCCAGCCACAGGGCCGAGCTCTATGGCTACACCTTC. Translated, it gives CASHRAELYGYTF.

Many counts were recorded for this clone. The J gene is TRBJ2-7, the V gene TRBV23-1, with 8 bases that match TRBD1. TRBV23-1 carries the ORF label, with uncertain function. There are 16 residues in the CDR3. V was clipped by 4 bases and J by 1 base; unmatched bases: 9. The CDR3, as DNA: TGCGCCAGCAGTCCGAGGGGGGACAGGAGGTCCTACGAGCAGTACTTC. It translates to CASSPRGDRRSYEQYF.

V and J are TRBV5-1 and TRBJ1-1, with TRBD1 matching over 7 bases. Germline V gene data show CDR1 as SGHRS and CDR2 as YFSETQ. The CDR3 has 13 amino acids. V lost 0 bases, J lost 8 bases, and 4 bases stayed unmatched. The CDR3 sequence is CASSLAGTAEAFF. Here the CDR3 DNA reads TGCGCCAGCAGCTTGGCCGGGACAGCCGAAGCTTTCTTT.

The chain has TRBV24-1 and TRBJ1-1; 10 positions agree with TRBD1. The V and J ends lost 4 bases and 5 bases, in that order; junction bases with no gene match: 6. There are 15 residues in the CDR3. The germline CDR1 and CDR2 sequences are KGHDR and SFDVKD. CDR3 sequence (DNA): TGTGCCACCAGTGACGGGACAGGGGTTACAACTGAAGCTTTCTTT. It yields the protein CATSDGTGVTTEAFF.

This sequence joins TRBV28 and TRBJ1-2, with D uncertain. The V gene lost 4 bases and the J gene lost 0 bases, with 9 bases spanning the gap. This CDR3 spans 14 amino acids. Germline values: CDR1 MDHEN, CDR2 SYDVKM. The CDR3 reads CASSSAGSNYGYTF. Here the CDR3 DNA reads TGTGCCAGCAGTTCTGCAGGCTCTAACTATGGCTACACCTTC.

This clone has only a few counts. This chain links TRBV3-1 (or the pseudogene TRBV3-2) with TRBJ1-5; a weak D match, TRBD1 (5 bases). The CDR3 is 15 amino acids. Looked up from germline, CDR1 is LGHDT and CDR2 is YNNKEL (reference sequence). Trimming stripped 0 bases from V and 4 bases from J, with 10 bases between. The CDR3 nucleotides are TGTGCCAGCAGCCAAGATTCGGCAGGGAATCAGCCCCAGCATTTT. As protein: CASSQDSAGNQPQHF.

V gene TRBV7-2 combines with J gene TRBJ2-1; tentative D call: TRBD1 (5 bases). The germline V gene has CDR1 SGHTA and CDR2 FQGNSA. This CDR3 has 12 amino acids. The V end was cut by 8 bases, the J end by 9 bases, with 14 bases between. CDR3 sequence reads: CASAPQGTEQFF. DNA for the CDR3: TGTGCCAGCGCTCCGCAGGGAACTGAGCAGTTCTTC. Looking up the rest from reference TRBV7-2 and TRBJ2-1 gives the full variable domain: GAGVSQSPSNKVTEKGKDVELRCDPISGHTALYWYRQSLGQGLEFLIYFQGNSAPDKSGLPSDRFSAERTGGSVSTLTIQRTQQEDSAVYLCASAPQGTEQFFGPGTRLTVL.

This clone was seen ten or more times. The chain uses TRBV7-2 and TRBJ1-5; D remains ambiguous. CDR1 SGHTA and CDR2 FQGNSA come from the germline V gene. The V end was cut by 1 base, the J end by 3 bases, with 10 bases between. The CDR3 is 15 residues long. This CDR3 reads CASSLVARVNQPQHF. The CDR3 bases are TGTGCCAGCAGCTTAGTCGCACGGGTCAATCAGCCCCAGCATTTT.

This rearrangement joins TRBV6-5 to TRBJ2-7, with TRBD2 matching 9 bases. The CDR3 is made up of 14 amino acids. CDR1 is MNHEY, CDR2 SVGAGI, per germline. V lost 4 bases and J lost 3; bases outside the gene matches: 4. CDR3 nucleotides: TGTGCCAGCAGTTTCTTAGCGGGGGTCTACGAGCAGTACGTC. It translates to CASSFLAGVYEQYV.

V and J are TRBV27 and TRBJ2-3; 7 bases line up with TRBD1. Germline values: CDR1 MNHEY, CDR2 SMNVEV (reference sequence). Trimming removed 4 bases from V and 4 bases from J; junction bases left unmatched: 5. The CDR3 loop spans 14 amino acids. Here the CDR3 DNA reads TGTGCCAGCAGTTACAGGGGATTTGCAGATACGCAGTATTTT. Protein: CASSYRGFADTQYF.

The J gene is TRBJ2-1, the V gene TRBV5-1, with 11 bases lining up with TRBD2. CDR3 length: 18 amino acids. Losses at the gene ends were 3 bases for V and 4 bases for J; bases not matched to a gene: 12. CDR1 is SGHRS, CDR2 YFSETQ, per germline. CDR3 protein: CASSSDRVRLAGYNEQFF. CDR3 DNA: TGCGCCAGCAGCTCGGACAGGGTCAGACTAGCGGGGTACAATGAGCAGTTCTTC.

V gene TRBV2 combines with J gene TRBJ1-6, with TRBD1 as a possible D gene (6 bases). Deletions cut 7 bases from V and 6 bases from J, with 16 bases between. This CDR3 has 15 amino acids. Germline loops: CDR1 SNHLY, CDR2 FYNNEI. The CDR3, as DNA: TGTGCCAGCAAGCCTCTACAGGGCATTAATTCACCCCTCCACTTT. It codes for CASKPLQGINSPLHF.

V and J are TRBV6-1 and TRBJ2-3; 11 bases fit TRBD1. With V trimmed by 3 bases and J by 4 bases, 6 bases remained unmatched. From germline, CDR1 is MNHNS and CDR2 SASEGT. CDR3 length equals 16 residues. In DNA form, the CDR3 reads TGTGCCAGCAGTGACCTTCCGGGACAGGGGGCAGATACGCAGTATTTT. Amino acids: CASSDLPGQGADTQYF.

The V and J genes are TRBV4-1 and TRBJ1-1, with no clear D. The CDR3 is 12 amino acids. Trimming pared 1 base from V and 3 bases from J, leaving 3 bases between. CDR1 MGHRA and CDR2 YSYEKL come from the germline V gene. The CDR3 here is CASSQADTEAFF. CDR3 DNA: TGCGCCAGCAGCCAAGCGGACACTGAAGCTTTCTTT.

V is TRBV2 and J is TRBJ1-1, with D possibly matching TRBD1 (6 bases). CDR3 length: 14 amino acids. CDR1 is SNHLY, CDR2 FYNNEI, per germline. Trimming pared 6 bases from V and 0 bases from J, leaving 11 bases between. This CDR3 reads CASRLTGMNTEAFF. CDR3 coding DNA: TGTGCCAGCAGACTAACAGGGATGAACACTGAAGCTTTCTTT.

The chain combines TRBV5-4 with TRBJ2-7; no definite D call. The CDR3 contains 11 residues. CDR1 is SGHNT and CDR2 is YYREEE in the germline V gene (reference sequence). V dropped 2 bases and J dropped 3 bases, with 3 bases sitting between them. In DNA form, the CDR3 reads TGTGCCAGCAGCTTCGGCTACGAGCAGTACTTC. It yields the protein CASSFGYEQYF.

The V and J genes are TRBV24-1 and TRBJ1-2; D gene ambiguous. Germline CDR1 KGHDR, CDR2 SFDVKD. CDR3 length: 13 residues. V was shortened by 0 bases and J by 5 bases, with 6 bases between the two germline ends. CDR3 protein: CATSDLPRYGYTF. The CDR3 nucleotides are TGTGCCACCAGTGATTTGCCCAGGTATGGCTACACCTTC.

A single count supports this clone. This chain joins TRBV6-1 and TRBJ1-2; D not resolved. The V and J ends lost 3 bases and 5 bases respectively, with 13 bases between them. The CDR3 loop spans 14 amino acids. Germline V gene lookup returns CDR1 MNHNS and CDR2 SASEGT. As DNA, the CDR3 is TGTGCCAGCAGTGATCGCGGTTTGGCGTATGGCTACACCTTC. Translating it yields CASSDRGLAYGYTF.

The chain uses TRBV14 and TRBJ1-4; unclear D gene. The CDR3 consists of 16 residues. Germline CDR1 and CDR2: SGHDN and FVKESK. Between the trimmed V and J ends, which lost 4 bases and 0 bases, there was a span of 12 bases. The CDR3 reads CASSPPFGATNEKLFF. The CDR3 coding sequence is TGTGCCAGCAGCCCCCCTTTTGGAGCAACTAATGAAAAACTGTTTTTT.

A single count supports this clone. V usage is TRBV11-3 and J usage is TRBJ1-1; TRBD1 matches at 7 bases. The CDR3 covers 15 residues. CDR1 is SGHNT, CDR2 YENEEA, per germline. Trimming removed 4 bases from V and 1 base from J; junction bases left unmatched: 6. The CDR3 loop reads CASSSGGTWNTEAFF. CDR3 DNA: TGTGCCAGCAGCTCAGGGGGGACTTGGAACACTGAAGCTTTCTTT.

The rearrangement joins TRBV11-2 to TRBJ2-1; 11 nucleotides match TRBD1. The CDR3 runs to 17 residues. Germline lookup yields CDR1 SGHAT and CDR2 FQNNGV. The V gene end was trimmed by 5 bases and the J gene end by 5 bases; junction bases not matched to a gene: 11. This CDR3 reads CASSLRTGTGGNNEQFF. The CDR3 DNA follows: TGTGCCAGCAGCCTACGTACCGGGACAGGGGGGAACAATGAGCAGTTCTTC.

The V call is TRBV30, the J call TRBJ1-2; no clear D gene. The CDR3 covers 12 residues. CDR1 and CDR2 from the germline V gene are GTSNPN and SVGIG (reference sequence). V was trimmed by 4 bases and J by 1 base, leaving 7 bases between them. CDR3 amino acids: CAWTADNYGYTF. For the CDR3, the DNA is TGTGCCTGGACGGCGGATAACTATGGCTACACCTTC.

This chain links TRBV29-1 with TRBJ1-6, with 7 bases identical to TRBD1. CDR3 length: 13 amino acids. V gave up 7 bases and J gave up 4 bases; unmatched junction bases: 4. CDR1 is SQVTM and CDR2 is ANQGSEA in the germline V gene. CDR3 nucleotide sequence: TGCAGCGCTAGGACAGGATATAATTCACCCCTCCACTTT. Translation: CSARTGYNSPLHF.

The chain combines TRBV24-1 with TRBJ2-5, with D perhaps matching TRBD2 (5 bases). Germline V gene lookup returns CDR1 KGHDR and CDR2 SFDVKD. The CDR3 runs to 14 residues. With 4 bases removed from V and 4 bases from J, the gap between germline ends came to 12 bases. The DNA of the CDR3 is TGTGCCACCAGTGACCTACTAGACCGAGAGACCCAGTACTTC. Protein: CATSDLLDRETQYF.

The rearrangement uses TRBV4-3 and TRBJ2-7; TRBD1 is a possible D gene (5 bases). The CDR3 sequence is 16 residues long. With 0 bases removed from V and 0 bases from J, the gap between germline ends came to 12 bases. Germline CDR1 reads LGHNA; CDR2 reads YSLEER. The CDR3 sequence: CASSQDYRFVSYEQYF. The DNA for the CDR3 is TGCGCCAGCAGCCAAGATTACAGGTTCGTCTCCTACGAGCAGTACTTC.

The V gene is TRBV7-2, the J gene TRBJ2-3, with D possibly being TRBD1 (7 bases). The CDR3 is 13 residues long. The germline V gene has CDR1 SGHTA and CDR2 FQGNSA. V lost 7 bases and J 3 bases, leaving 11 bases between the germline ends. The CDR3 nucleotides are TGTGCCAGCACCAGGGGGGTTACAGATACGCAGTATTTT. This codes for CASTRGVTDTQYF.